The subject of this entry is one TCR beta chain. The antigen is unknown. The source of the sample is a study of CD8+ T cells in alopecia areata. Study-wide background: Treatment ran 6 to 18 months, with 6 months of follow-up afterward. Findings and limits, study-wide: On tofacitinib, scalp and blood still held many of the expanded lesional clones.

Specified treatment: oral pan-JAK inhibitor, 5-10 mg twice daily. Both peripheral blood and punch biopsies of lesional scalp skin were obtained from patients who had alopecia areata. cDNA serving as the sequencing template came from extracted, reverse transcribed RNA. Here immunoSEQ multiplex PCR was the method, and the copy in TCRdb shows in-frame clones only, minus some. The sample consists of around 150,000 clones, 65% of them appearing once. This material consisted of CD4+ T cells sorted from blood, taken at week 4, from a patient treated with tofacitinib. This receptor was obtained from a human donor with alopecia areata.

The CDR3 DNA reads TGTGCCAGCAGTTCACTAGCGGGGGTCCACGAGCAGTACTTC. This encodes CASSSLAGVHEQYF. The chain uses TRBV27 and TRBJ2-7; 11 bases match TRBD2. Per the germline V gene, CDR1 is MNHEY and CDR2 is SMNVEV (reference sequence). After removal of 4 bases from V and 5 bases from J, the junction contained 4 bases not matched to a gene. There are 14 residues in the CDR3.